The 25 T cell receptor beta chains listed next were all sequenced from one sample in a study of blood T cell repertoires in COVID-19. The table came from immunoSEQ multiplex PCR; TCRdb's copy has only in-frame clones and leaves some out. The repertoire consists of under 150,000 clones, with more than 80% occurring once and the leading ten covering approximately 8.1%. Sequencing was performed on peripheral blood. These receptor sequences come from a woman aged 40 to 50 with acute or convalescent COVID-19.

V usage is TRBV19 and J usage is TRBJ1-6, with a weak D call TRBD1 (5 bases). Trimming took off 5 bases at V and 9 bases at J, with 17 bases between the two ends. Germline V gives CDR1 LNHDA, CDR2 SQIVND (reference sequence). CDR3 length equals 15 residues. CDR3 DNA: TGTGCCAGTAGTCCGCCGGGGGGGAGTTTTTCACCCCTCCACTTT. The encoded protein is CASSPPGGSFSPLHF.

This clone was detected only once. The chain couples TRBV4-1 to TRBJ2-4, with 10 bases fitting TRBD2. The CDR3 spans 15 residues. Per germline, CDR1 MGHRA and CDR2 YSYEKL. Trimming removed 4 bases from V and 5 bases from J; junction bases left unmatched: 5. CDR3 region: CASSLYLAGENIQYF. CDR3 sequence (DNA): TGCGCCAGCAGCCTGTACCTAGCGGGGGAAAACATTCAGTACTTC.

This chain joins TRBV2 and TRBJ1-2; D not certain. The CDR3 has 13 residues. CDR1 and CDR2 from the germline V gene are SNHLY and FYNNEI. Trimming stripped 6 bases from V and 6 bases from J, with 14 bases between. The CDR3 loop is CASSRDMKNGYTF. The CDR3 bases are TGTGCCAGCAGCCGCGACATGAAGAATGGCTACACCTTC.

This CDR3 reads CATSRDPRGGETQYF. DNA of the CDR3: TGTGCCACCAGCAGAGACCCCCGGGGGGGTGAGACCCAGTACTTC. The rearrangement uses TRBV15 and TRBJ2-5, with 8 bases identical to TRBD2. This CDR3 has 15 amino acids. Germline CDR1 LNHNV, CDR2 YYDKDF (reference sequence). The trim removed 0 bases at V and 5 bases at J, leaving 5 bases unmatched.

The sample holds a few counts of this clone. This chain links TRBV30 with TRBJ1-2, with 8 bases matching TRBD1. The CDR3 contains 12 residues. The ends lost 5 bases at V and 7 bases at J; junction bases unmatched: 6. Germline V gene data show CDR1 as GTSNPN and CDR2 as SVGIG (reference sequence). For the CDR3, the DNA is TGTGCCTGGGACTACACAGGGGGTGGCTACACCTTC. As protein: CAWDYTGGGYTF.

This clone was seen just once. The chain carries TRBV11-2 and TRBJ2-1; tentative D call: TRBD2 (5 bases). The CDR3 has 12 residues. V lost 1 base and J lost 9, with 7 bases in between. CDR1 and CDR2 (germline): SGHAT, FQNNGV. CDR3 region: CASSLVGSEQFF. In DNA form, the CDR3 reads TGTGCCAGCAGCTTAGTGGGGAGTGAGCAGTTCTTC.

This chain uses TRBV4-1 with TRBJ1-1; 7 bases are shared with TRBD1. Losses at the gene ends were 5 bases for V and 6 bases for J; bases not matched to a gene: 12. This CDR3 has 15 amino acids. CDR1 is MGHRA and CDR2 is YSYEKL in the germline V gene. The CDR3 nucleotides read TGCGCCAGCAGCTCACGCGTAGGGGGCGGTCCTGAAGCTTTCTTT. This gives the protein CASSSRVGGGPEAFF.

The V gene is TRBV7-9, the J gene TRBJ1-3; 7 nucleotides match TRBD1. Germline V gene lookup returns CDR1 SEHNR and CDR2 FQNEAQ (reference sequence). V was clipped by 3 bases and J by 0 bases; unmatched bases: 14. The length of the CDR3 is 19 residues. The CDR3: CASSFLVKQGTNSGNTIYF. CDR3 coding DNA: TGTGCCAGCAGCTTTCTAGTAAAACAGGGGACAAACTCTGGAAACACCATATATTTT.

The rearrangement uses TRBV15 and TRBJ2-7, with 11 bases fitting TRBD1. CDR3 size: 14 residues. After removal of 3 bases from V and 6 bases from J, the junction contained 4 bases not matched to a gene. Germline CDR1 and CDR2: LNHNV and YYDKDF (reference sequence). CDR3 region: CATSRGQGEREQYF. CDR3 nucleotide sequence: TGTGCCACCAGCAGGGGACAGGGGGAACGCGAGCAGTACTTC.

As DNA, the CDR3 is TGTGCCAGCAGCACAGGGTCTCAAGAGACCCAGTACTTC. Translating it yields CASSTGSQETQYF. The V gene is TRBV5-4, the J gene TRBJ2-5; D is possibly TRBD1 (6 bases). The CDR3 covers 13 residues. Trimming took 4 bases from V and 2 from J, leaving 9 bases between them. Germline V gene lookup returns CDR1 SGHNT and CDR2 YYREEE (reference sequence).

The CDR3: CASSLVQGAGELFF. DNA of the CDR3: TGCGCCAGCAGCTTGGTCCAGGGGGCCGGGGAGCTGTTTTTT. The chain is built from TRBV5-1 and TRBJ2-2; 7 positions agree with TRBD1. Germline CDR1 reads SGHRS; CDR2 reads YFSETQ. The CDR3 covers 14 residues. Germline trimming cut 0 bases from V and 6 bases from J; bases unmatched to any gene: 2.

The chain is built from TRBV6-6 and TRBJ2-2, with 8 positions matching TRBD1. This CDR3 region has 15 residues. V lost 7 bases to trimming and J lost 4 bases; unmatched junction nucleotides: 8. Germline values: CDR1 MNHNY, CDR2 SVGAGI (reference sequence). The CDR3 sequence: CASKNQGAGTGELFF. DNA of the CDR3: TGTGCCAGCAAAAACCAGGGGGCTGGCACCGGGGAGCTGTTTTTT.

This rearrangement joins TRBV3-1 (or the pseudogene TRBV3-2) to TRBJ2-6, with D hard to call. The CDR3 extends over 14 amino acids. V was pared by 3 bases and J by 0 bases, with 3 bases between. Germline assignment: CDR1 LGHDT and CDR2 YNNKEL (reference sequence). CDR3 DNA: TGTGCCAGCAGCCACCTCTCTGGGGCCAACGTCCTGACTTTC. Translation: CASSHLSGANVLTF.

V usage is TRBV7-2 and J usage is TRBJ1-4; D not certain. The CDR3 is 13 residues long. The V gene's germline CDR1 is SGHTA and CDR2 FQGNSA. The V end was cut by 4 bases, the J end by 4 bases, with 7 bases between. The CDR3 is CASSWAYNEKLFF. The CDR3 DNA reads as TGTGCCAGCAGCTGGGCCTATAATGAAAAACTGTTTTTT.

V is TRBV15 and J is TRBJ2-3, with 8 bases fitting TRBD2. V was pared by 9 bases and J by 5 bases, with 10 bases of the junction left unmatched. Germline V CDR1 and CDR2: LNHNV, YYDKDF (reference sequence). This CDR3 is 14 amino acids long. CDR3 bases: TGTGCCACTCAACCGGGACTAGACGTAGATACGCAGTATTTT. Amino acids: CATQPGLDVDTQYF.

The chain uses TRBV9 and TRBJ2-7; TRBD1 is a possible D gene (6 bases). Trimming left V 3 bases short and J 3 bases short, with 16 bases between. This CDR3 is 15 amino acids long. Germline CDR1 reads SGDLS; CDR2 reads YYNGEE. CDR3 nucleotides: TGTGCCAGCAGCGCGGGACCGGGACAATACTACGAGCAGTACTTC. This encodes CASSAGPGQYYEQYF.

The chain couples TRBV7-2 to TRBJ1-1; D unclear. The CDR3 length is 14 residues. Germline-derived CDR1 and CDR2 are SGHTA and FQGNSA. V lost 0 bases and J lost 10, with 15 bases in between. The CDR3 DNA is TGTGCCAGCAGCTTAGCGCCGACAAGAGCGGGAGCTTTCTTT. Translated: CASSLAPTRAGAFF. The full variable domain, in which reference TRBV7-2 and TRBJ1-1 provide the parts outside the CDR3, is GAGVSQSPSNKVTEKGKDVELRCDPISGHTALYWYRQSLGQGLEFLIYFQGNSAPDKSGLPSDRFSAERTGGSVSTLTIQRTQQEDSAVYLCASSLAPTRAGAFFGQGTRLTVV.

The gene calls are TRBV10-1 and TRBJ1-1; tentatively, D is TRBD1 (6 bases). Germline loops: CDR1 WNHNN, CDR2 SYGVQD (reference sequence). The V and J ends lost 2 bases and 10 bases respectively, with 11 bases between them. The CDR3 is made up of 12 amino acids. The CDR3 loop reads CASSERGTAAFF. CDR3 sequence (DNA): TGCGCCAGCAGTGAGAGGGGGACCGCAGCTTTCTTT.

The chain employs TRBV7-6 and TRBJ2-2, with TRBD1 matching over 7 bases. CDR1 and CDR2 (germline): SGHVS, FNYEAQ. CDR3 length: 15 residues. J was trimmed by 2 bases and V by 5 bases; bases with no gene match: 5. CDR3 sequence: CASSLGQLNTGELFF. CDR3 bases: TGTGCCAGCAGCCTGGGACAGTTAAACACCGGGGAGCTGTTTTTT.

Relative to its sample, this clone is medium-sized. The V gene is TRBV4-2, the J gene TRBJ2-1, with D hard to call. Germline-derived CDR1 and CDR2 are LGHNA and YNFKEQ. V dropped 0 bases and J dropped 2 bases, with 8 bases sitting between them. The CDR3 extends over 15 amino acids. In DNA form, the CDR3 reads TGTGCCAGCAGCCAAGATCGCCAGACCTACAATGAGCAGTTCTTC. Translating gives CASSQDRQTYNEQFF.

The rearrangement links TRBV5-6 to TRBJ2-4; no definite D call. The V end was cut by 2 bases, the J end by 1 base, with 10 bases between. The CDR3 is made up of 15 amino acids. Per germline, CDR1 SGHDT and CDR2 YYEEEE. The CDR3 spells CASSFDGFAKNIQYF. The DNA of the CDR3 is TGTGCCAGCAGCTTTGACGGGTTTGCCAAAAACATTCAGTACTTC.

V and J are TRBV9 and TRBJ2-2, with D possibly TRBD2 on 6 matching bases. Germline CDR1 SGDLS, CDR2 YYNGEE. The ends were cut back, 3 bases at V and 4 bases at J, with 16 bases in the middle. The CDR3 length is 16 residues. The chain's CDR3 is CASSGVLQTSTGELFF. CDR3 sequence (DNA): TGTGCCAGCAGCGGGGTGTTGCAGACTAGCACCGGGGAGCTGTTTTTT.

This sequence joins TRBV2 and TRBJ1-1; TRBD1 might be the D (5 bases). The germline V gene has CDR1 SNHLY and CDR2 FYNNEI. The V end was cut by 11 bases, the J end by 0 bases, with 10 bases between. This CDR3 has 12 amino acids. The CDR3 region is CAGDRVNTEAFF. As DNA, the CDR3 is TGTGCCGGAGACAGAGTGAACACTGAAGCTTTCTTT.

V is TRBV5-1 and J is TRBJ1-2, with D perhaps TRBD1 (5 bases). Per germline, CDR1 SGHRS and CDR2 YFSETQ. V gave up 3 bases and J gave up 8 bases, with 20 bases separating them. The CDR3 spans 15 residues. CDR3 in DNA: TGCGCCAGCAGCTCCCAAAGGGGAGGGGAGGTAGGCTACACCTTC. It codes for CASSSQRGGEVGYTF.

This clone was found once. The V gene is TRBV15, the J gene TRBJ1-2; D unclear. Trimming shortened V by 0 bases and J by 1 base, and 6 bases separated the two germline ends. The germline gives CDR1 LNHNV, CDR2 YYDKDF (reference sequence). The CDR3 covers 14 residues. The CDR3 nucleotides read TGTGCCACCAGCAGAGAACGGGGTAACTATGGCTACACCTTC. Amino acid sequence: CATSRERGNYGYTF.